This T cell receptor (beta chain) was profiled in a study of blood T cell repertoires in COVID-19 (dated by TCRdb to 2018 to 2020). The study in broad terms: Samples from collaborators originated in the United States, Italy and Spain and spanned both the acute and convalescent phases of COVID-19. The material from the prospective study consisted of cDNA or gDNA derived from T cells, B-cell-depleted T cells, or PBMCs. The dataset comprised deeply sampled blood TCRbeta repertoires from subjects exposed to, actively infected with, or recovered from COVID-19. The repertoires were released in a freely available public database meant as a resource for research on the immune response to SARS-CoV-2. The samples were drawn from the first 160 participants of the ongoing ImmuneRACE study and from over 950 subjects provided by 6 global collaborators. Sample metadata almost always included a de-identified subject ID, COVID-19 status, age in years and sex. Where HLA class I and class II types were available, the types were taken from metadata supplied by the sample provider, not from assay-based typing.

One collaborating source in Seattle enrolled patients while the patients were actively infected and followed the patients over time throughout the course of disease. Whole blood was collected in K2EDTA tubes by collaborating institutions according to the institutions' own protocols. For TCRbeta analysis, collaborators shipped samples in one of three forms: frozen whole blood, isolated PBMCs, or DNA extracted from either of those sample types. According to the germline V gene, CDR1 reads MGHDK and CDR2 reads SYGVNS. V ends up 3 bases short and J 5 bases short, with an unmatched junction base count of 12. Its CDR3 holds 16 amino acids, cysteine through phenylalanine. The retained sequence is limited to the CDR3, 48 bases, with the frame set at the first base. TCRbeta CDR3 regions were amplified from genomic DNA using the immunoSEQ Assay, a bias-controlled multiplex PCR. Under the source paper's analysis protocol: The number of nucleated cells in each sample was estimated by amplification of reference gene primers within the assay. To quantify the absolute abundance of each unique TCRbeta CDR3 rearrangement, sequence reads were collapsed and filtered. For each sample, productive Simpson clonality was calculated as the square root of Simpson's diversity index over productive rearrangements. TCRdb retrieved this table from immuneACCESS and kept in-frame rearrangements only. Not all clones are present; in checked studies, unresolved V genes account for under half, and no reason is known for the remainder. V, J and clone size were drawn from that table, and D and trimming were deduced from the DNA. Recorded for this sample are nearly 350,000 clones; approximately 87% of them occurred a single time. The ten biggest clones cover around 6% of the sample.

Here is what the overall study found, with its caveats: Clinical and demographic metadata were provided uncurated, with the amount varying by source and participant.

On this clone: The specificity of this receptor is unknown. Nothing much larger sits one base from this clone, and base qualities are not available.

Source material: peripheral blood. Rearrangement joined TRBV25-1 to TRBJ1-2, and 7 junctional nucleotides match TRBD1. The sequence derives from a woman in her fifties or sixties with COVID-19, enrolled during active disease. The base sequence is TGTGCCAGCAGTGACGGGACAGTCAAAGATTTGTATGGCTACACCTTC. It translates as CASSDGTVKDLYGYTF.